This entry concerns a single T cell receptor (beta chain). What it recognizes is unknown. The entry originates in a study of cytomegalovirus exposure and HLA in healthy donors. Study as a whole: Across 350 to 500 genotyped donors, roughly 80% landed in the Caucasian-associated ancestry cluster.

General study findings and limits: Presence/absence analyses assumed roughly uniform sequencing depth across donors, which may not hold. Rates of TCR association differed by HLA locus in a later analysis, with DRB1 highest and HLA-C lowest.

The PCR contained 60 Vbeta and 13 Jbeta primers. Data came from immunoSEQ multiplex PCR; TCRdb stores just in-frame clones and leaves some out. There are fewer than 100,000 clones in the sample; roughly 75% occur only once, and under 0.8% lies in the top ten. From germline, CDR1 is MNHNY and CDR2 SVGAGI (reference sequence). Trimming shortened V by 6 bases and J by 4 bases, and 12 bases separated the two germline ends. The CDR3 covers 13 residues. The chain has TRBV6-6 and TRBJ1-2; a weak D match, TRBD1 (5 bases). Material: PBMCs. This receptor was obtained from a woman in her sixties or seventies in good health and CMV-seronegative. The CDR3 DNA reads TGTGCCAGCAGCCTCCCCCAGGGCTATGGCTACACCTTC. Its protein product is CASSLPQGYGYTF.